Described below is a single T cell receptor (beta chain) sequence and its context. At one boundary the junction diverges from the germline segment, which might be a read error. The samples, holding 1-10 million cryopreserved PBMC, were thawed before DNA extraction was carried out. The sample belongs to a study of long-term antiretroviral therapy in people with HIV. Germline-derived CDR1 and CDR2 are SGHRS and YFSETQ. CDR3 size: 16 residues. Run at survey level, the immunoSEQ assay was version v3.0. Assay: immunoSEQ multiplex PCR; the TCRdb copy retains only in-frame clones and omits some. This sample has more than 20,000 clones, with over 70% found just once.

The TCR sequence derives from a man in his fifties or sixties with HIV. The input for sequencing was unsorted PBMCs, taken 0.3 years after starting antiretroviral therapy. The chain combines TRBV5-1 with TRBJ2-1; possible D gene TRBD2, 7 bases. The CDR3 DNA sequence: TGCGCCAGCAGATTGGGGGCGGGAGCCACCGACAATGAGCAGTTCTTC. It encodes CASRLGAGATDNEQFF.